The following is a TCR beta chain sequence with its context. What antigen it recognizes has not been identified. It has no much larger one-base neighbor in the sample; base qualities were not kept. Using the deep immunoSEQ assay, TCR CDR3 regions were amplified from genomic DNA by multiplex PCR. For each cell subset, the extracted genomic DNA was distributed evenly across all wells of several immunoSEQ 96-well plates, and each plate served as one replicate. For sorted subsets, about 220 ng of genomic DNA, equivalent to 25,000 to 35,000 T cell genomes, went into each replicate PCR. Purified libraries were quantified with a Qubit 3.0 fluorometer, sized on a Bioanalyzer 2100, and re-quantified with the KAPA Library Quantification kit. Each immunoSEQ 96-well plate was sequenced on its own single-read 150-cycle Illumina NextSeq 550 flow cell. The original pipeline was this. The immunoSEQ output contained only junctional sequences without quality scores, so filtering could not match that applied to full-length reads. To assign V/J genes and CDR3, sequences were annotated using PyIR, a Python wrapper for IgBLAST v1.9, with IMGT germline references. Reads with weak V/J assignments (E-value above 1e-6), missing CDR3, stop codons, out-of-frame junctions, or ambiguous translated residues were removed. A V3J clonotype was defined by an identical inferred V gene, J gene, and CDR3 amino acid sequence. Percentage overlap between repertoires was computed as shared unique clonotypes divided by the size of the smaller repertoire. Repertoire richness was assessed with RTK rarefaction, the Chao1 estimator, and Recon v2.1 estimates of unobserved clonotypes. Generation probabilities were computed with OLGA for all TCRbeta clonotypes obtained by the gDNA method from four donors. What TCRdb holds here is the immuneACCESS table cut down to in-frame rearrangements. Part of the clones is not present; checked against another copy, under half of the missing clones reflect an unresolved V gene, and the others are unexplained. That table supplies the V and J calls and clone size; D and trimming were determined from the DNA. The sample table lists some 2.1 million clones, 90% to 95% of them with a count of one. Of the sample, more than 1.5% is held by the ten largest clones.

This sample is drawn from a study of shared clonotypes between healthy human individuals (dated by TCRdb to 2018 to 2021). Background for the entire study: The cohort included a few men and a couple of women between 18 and 49 years of age. For each donor, three plates each were used for CD4 naive and CD4 memory, two plates were used for CD8 naive, and one plate was used for CD8 memory. The study deeply sequenced blood TCR repertoires of several healthy adults to estimate repertoire size and the extent of clonotype sharing between individuals. Libraries were prepared and TCR repertoires were sequenced by different laboratories using diverse techniques, in order to increase sequencing depth and limit assay-specific biases. Each donor's leukapheresis produced roughly between roughly 0.9 and 8.9 billion PBMCs. Study-wide conclusions, independent of this receptor: Compared with non-shared clonotypes, clonotypes shared by all four sorted-subset donors had higher generation probabilities. The genetic and exposure-history diversity represented was limited by the small number of donors. Pairwise subsampling indicated that sequencing depth was expected to affect the degree of clonotype sharing among donors. Even with the large sequencing depth, rarefaction of the sorted-subset datasets indicated that sequencing was incomplete. Across a handful of donors, approximately 4.9% of naive CD4, roughly 3.4% of naive CD8, around 2.5% of memory CD4, and 0.3% to 0.45% of memory CD8 clonotypes were shared. Sampling was limited to blood, and TCR repertoires in tissue likely differ from TCR repertoires in blood. Estimated clonotype richness was generally larger for naive than for memory subsets.

The V end loses 1 base and the J end loses 5 bases, and a stretch of 16 bases separates them. The CDR3 has 16 amino acids, counting the end cysteine and phenylalanine. Kept here is only the CDR3 DNA, which spans 48 bases and is read in frame from base 1. The germline V gene provides CDR1 MGHRA and CDR2 YSYEKL. CD8 naive samples consisted of CD45RO-negative cells that were positively selected for CCR7, yielding a CD45RA+CCR7+ population without TemRA cells. Donors were healthy HIV-negative adults with no recently reported acute infections or vaccinations. Every donor was a Caucasian adult residing in Nashville, Tennessee, USA. Blood was collected by leukapheresis, and PBMCs were isolated by Ficoll-Histopaque density gradient centrifugation and then cryopreserved in liquid nitrogen vapor phase. Analytical flow cytometry was used to check the purity and quantity of each magnetically sorted T cell population. From each sorted fraction, genomic DNA was isolated and quantified by UV absorbance on a Nanodrop 2000c.

The receptor's source is a man aged 18-30 years in good health. Some clones in this sample may be carry-over from other donors' samples. The specimen sequenced was naive CD8+ T cells from PBMCs. The sample's cell subset or site label is to be understood as: CD45RA+CCR7+. Rearrangement joined TRBV4-1 to TRBJ2-3; the D gene cannot be resolved reliably. The CDR3 region: CASSQARTGSGDTQYF. The nucleotide sequence reads as follows: TGCGCCAGCAGCCAAGCGAGGACGGGTTCGGGAGATACGCAGTATTTT.